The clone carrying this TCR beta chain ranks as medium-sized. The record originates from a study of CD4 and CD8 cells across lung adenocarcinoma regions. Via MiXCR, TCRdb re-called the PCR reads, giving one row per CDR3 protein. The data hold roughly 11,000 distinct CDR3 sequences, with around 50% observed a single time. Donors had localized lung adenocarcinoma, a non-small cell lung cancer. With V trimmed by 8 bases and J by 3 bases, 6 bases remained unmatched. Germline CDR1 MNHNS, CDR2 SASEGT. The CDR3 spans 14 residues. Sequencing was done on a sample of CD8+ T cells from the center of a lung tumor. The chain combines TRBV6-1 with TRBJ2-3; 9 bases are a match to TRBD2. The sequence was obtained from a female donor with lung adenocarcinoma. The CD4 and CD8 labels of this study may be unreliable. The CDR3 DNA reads TGTGCCAGCGCGGGGACTAGCTTTACAGATACGCAGTATTTT. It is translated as CASAGTSFTDTQYF.